This paragraph reports one T cell receptor beta chain. Within its sample, this clone is medium-sized (0.01 to 0.1%). No antigen is known for it. No base quality values were provided; no much bigger clone lies one nucleotide off. This sample was taken from a study of cytomegalovirus exposure and HLA in healthy donors (TCRdb year 2017). Describing the broader study: In an earlier analysis of about 560 of the donors, 276 Gb of sequence data and 120 million or so unique TCR beta sequences from 150 million to 200 million T cells were reported. The number of typed donors differed by locus: about 629-640 for A, B, C, DRB1 and DQB1; 500 to 550 for DQA1; around 580 for DPA1; and some 470 for DPB1. The study combined high-throughput TCR immunosequencing, statistical association of individual TCRs with disease status, and machine learning to predict cytomegalovirus infection status. Rather than drawing on any new phenotypic data, the later analysis identified candidate immune exposures from TCR beta sequences and the way those sequences occurred across donors. Donor age, sex, ethnicity and CMV serostatus were compiled alongside the repertoire data. An earlier analysis of 587 of the donors used high-throughput TCR beta sequencing to judge whether each TCR beta V gene segment behaved as functional or pseudogenic. Among some 400 genotyped donors of the cohort, an average of about 240,000 unique TCR beta nucleotide sequences was sequenced per donor, of which 15% to 20% were non-productive. The aim of the study was to test whether cataloging public T cell receptors could identify signatures of past pathogen exposure. To study patterns of TCR occurrence, a later analysis re-analyzed previously published TCR beta repertoires from more than 550 donors and added high-resolution HLA genotyping. Of the 350 to 450 genotyped donors, less than 90% were placed in the genetic ancestry cluster associated with self-reported Caucasian donors. Genome-wide SNP genotypes for about 65% of the roughly 670 donors were used in a later genetic analysis, which treated that subset as a discovery cohort. The study used immunosequencing to profile the T cell repertoires of hundreds of subjects and linked those repertoires to cytomegalovirus serostatus. All discovery cohort repertoires had been generated using a single sequencing platform. In addition to the first cohort of approximately 650 subjects, a separate validation cohort of over 90 different subjects was used. Because of strong linkage in the cohort, five DR-DQ haplotypes were treated as single units for association and clustering. Approximately 300 gigabases of sequencing data and approximately 85 million unique TCR sequences were included in an early release covering 500 to 750 HLA-typed donors. Both class I and class II loci were covered by HLA typing, at four-digit resolution. What the authors observed across the whole study: Most CMV-associated TCR beta chains appeared to be HLA-restricted in a later analysis, and the HLA associations seemed to be driven largely by CMV exposure. Sequencing depth was assumed to be roughly uniform across donors in the presence/absence analyses, though that assumption may not hold. In both the original and validation cohorts, the classifier was reported to diagnose cytomegalovirus status with high specificity and sensitivity. Specific HLA alleles were associated with 15,000 to 20,000 TCR beta sequences at a false discovery rate of 0.05 in a later analysis. A further reported finding was that TCR beta sequences accurately predicted the HLA-A and HLA-B alleles for most subjects in the first cohort. A later analysis found that TCR association rates varied across HLA loci, with DRB1 alleles showing the most associated TCRs and HLA-C alleles the fewest. Correlated functional status among segregating V segments might reflect linkage disequilibrium, but an unknown experimental factor could not be ruled out. A few of the identified cytomegalovirus-associated TCR beta chains were confirmed in vitro to be specific for cytomegalovirus antigens. Because counts were too low, more than 15 rarely observed V segments, including chromosome 9 orphons, were excluded from the earlier analysis of 500 to 700 of the donors. An association between a missense DCLRE1C variant and V-gene and J-gene trimming of TCR beta chains was found in a later genetic analysis and replicated in an independent cohort. A later analysis reported that several top co-occurrence clusters appeared linked to parvovirus B19, influenza, CMV and Epstein-Barr virus. A total of roughly 160 TCR beta chains were listed by the study as associated with cytomegalovirus. In a later genetic analysis, fewer N-insertions in productive TCRs were reported among donors in an Asian-associated ancestry cluster than the approximately 670-donor mean. Some IMGT-functional V segments, including TRBV6-2 and TRBV6-3, could not be distinguished by the 87-base-pair reads and were therefore excluded. This cohort had only TCR beta chains sequenced, and the lack of alpha or paired-chain data limited which features could be detected. Because HLA typing was unavailable for some donors at each locus, only the typed subset was used in association tests. According to the authors, the approach could potentially be generalized to other disease states and immunological phenotypes. For the cohort, immune exposure information was limited to CMV serostatus. When HLA alleles, especially DR and DQ, strongly co-occurred, attributing TCR associations to individual alleles was difficult. Broadly in line with IMGT annotations, most TCR beta V segments showed up in productive rearrangements about 87% or about 30% of the time in an earlier analysis of 450 to 600 of the donors. In a later analysis, HLA-associated TCR beta chains showed more clonal expansion and lower generation probabilities than non-associated chains that were equally common. The sequencing pipeline was judged likely to have produced a cluster of highly shared sequence variants as a technical artifact. Most TCR sequences were observed very rarely across donors, whereas some public TCRs were present in many individuals.

Libraries came from the immunoSEQ multiplex PCR assay. For the multiplex PCR, a mixture combining 60 forward primers for TCR Vbeta segments and 13 reverse primers for TCR Jbeta segments was used. A multiplex PCR assay on genomic DNA amplified the CDR3 region of rearranged TCR beta genes. The Illumina HiSeq System was used to sequence the amplified TCR beta libraries as 87-base-pair reads. On the authors' methods: In a later analysis, tens of millions of unique TCR beta chains were counted across the approximately 620 repertoires, and roughly 10 million of these chains were shared by at least two donors. To remove PCR and sequencing errors, raw reads were error-corrected and collapsed into unique sequences using a nearest-neighbor algorithm that merged closely related sequences. CDR3 sequences were aligned to IMGT reference sequences to assign V, D and J gene segments. For a sequence to be retained, a match of at least six nucleotides to both a V gene segment and a J gene segment was required. A rearrangement was called productive if the CDR3 had no stop codons and remained in frame with V and J, and every other rearrangement was called non-productive. Following IMGT convention, CDR3 was defined as the stretch from the second conserved V-encoded cysteine to the conserved J-encoded phenylalanine. In an earlier analysis of 550 to 650 of the donors, sequences lacking an unambiguous match to a single V gene segment were excluded. An earlier analysis of 500 to 600 of the donors classified V segments as functional when productive rearrangements were above 56.7% and as segregating when the standard deviation between donors was above 5%. A statistical classification framework was built for diagnosing cytomegalovirus status from the catalog of TCR beta chain sequences. V and J gene assignment, in a later analysis, came from comparing TCR nucleotide sequences with IMGT/GENE-DB human TR gene sequences. Using the TCRdist pipeline, a later analysis assigned CDR3 sequences along with most-parsimonious VDJ recombination scenarios. A later analysis defined each TCR beta chain by its CDR3 amino acid sequence plus V-gene family, and excluded reads lacking a unique V-gene family. A later analysis removed 592 highly shared, low-generation-probability nucleotide sequences to deal with suspected cross-contamination and a sequencing artifact. In a later analysis, a clonal expansion index was calculated for each public chain from normalized within-repertoire ranks of inferred template counts. Generation probabilities in a later analysis came from a VDJ recombination model fitted to out-of-frame rearrangements, and those results were checked against IGoR. In a later analysis, TCR-TCR, TCR-HLA and TCR-CMV co-occurrence was scored with hypergeometric tests, and a repertoire-size bias correction was applied to TCR pairs. False discovery rates were estimated in a later analysis by permuting HLA or CMV assignments 20 times. In a later analysis, co-occurring TCRs were grouped using DBSCAN, with TCRdist sequence similarity added in when clustering inside HLA-allele-positive subsets. Co-occurrence clustering excluded repertoires with fewer than 30,000 or more than 120,000 public chains, plus five with anomalous nucleotide sharing. Here the immuneACCESS table is served through TCRdb, limited to in-frame sequences with V and J called. Missing clones are a known gap in these copies; in checked studies unresolved V genes cover under half, and the rest lacks a known reason. V, J and clone size reflect that table, while D and trimming were determined from the DNA. Here the sample has about 130,000 clones; about 80% occur a single time. The ten largest account for about 2.2% of the sample.

Based on the germline V gene, the CDR1 and CDR2 sequences are LGHNA and YSLEER. Trimming accounts for 4 bases at V and 4 bases at J, while the number of junction bases matched to no gene is 5. Spanning cysteine to phenylalanine, the CDR3 consists of 14 amino acids. Only the CDR3 DNA stays, 42 bases, in frame from base 1. The cohort comprised several hundred healthy bone marrow donors. All cohort members were sampled while nominally healthy, although unrecorded immune exposures were likely present. The donor tested CMV seronegative and was one of the 352 seronegative cohort members. Every donor gave a peripheral blood sample, and the peripheral blood mononuclear cells from that sample were used for TCR beta sequencing. Genomic DNA was extracted from the blood cell samples with the Qiagen DNeasy Blood Extraction Kit.

The rearranged segments are TRBV4-3 and TRBJ2-7; 9 junctional bases match TRBD1. The clonotype comes from a man between 25 and 39 years old in good health and CMV-seronegative. The specimen was PBMCs. The CDR3 protein is CASSLGQGRYEQYF. The sequenced DNA: TGCGCCAGCAGCCTCGGACAGGGGCGATACGAGCAGTACTTC.